This T cell receptor (beta chain) was recovered during a study of blood T cells in healthy people across ages. Losses at the gene ends were 4 bases for V and 13 bases for J; bases not matched to a gene: 9. The germline V gene encodes CDR1 LGHNA and CDR2 YSLEER. This CDR3 has 13 amino acids. The authors ran a second PCR of 7 to 11 cycles using a sample-barcoded 5' primer and a J-beta primer mix. MiXCR was run by TCRdb on the 5' RACE reads, yielding one entry per CDR3 protein. Of roughly 650,000 distinct CDR3 sequences in the sample, around 32% were seen once. Sequences were obtained from blood. The sequence derives from a woman at least 80 years old in good health. This chain joins TRBV4-3 and TRBJ2-1; TRBD1 aligns across 8 bases. Here the CDR3 DNA reads TGCGCCAGCAGCCTAACAGGGGGAGAGACCCAGTTCTTC. It encodes CASSLTGGETQFF.